This record covers a single TCR beta chain. This entry is derived from a study of long-term antiretroviral therapy in people with HIV. Clinicians in the United States treated all participants with HIV. V was shortened by 4 bases and J by 1 base, with 4 bases between the two germline ends. The CDR3 length is 13 residues. The germline gives CDR1 SGHAT, CDR2 FQNNGV. Survey level was the resolution at which the v3.0 immunoSEQ assay ran. Clones were sequenced by immunoSEQ multiplex PCR, and TCRdb holds only the in-frame ones, with some missing. The sample holds around 27,000 clones, about 85% seen once. This chain links TRBV11-2 with TRBJ2-2; D gene uncertain. Sequencing used unsorted PBMCs, obtained 3 years after starting antiretroviral therapy. The clonotype comes from a man aged 40-55 years with HIV. The CDR3 here is CASSSMNTGELFF. CDR3 nucleotides: TGTGCCAGCAGCTCCATGAACACCGGGGAGCTGTTTTTT. The full variable domain, completed using reference TRBV11-2 and TRBJ2-2, is EAGVAQSPRYKIIEKRQSVAFWCNPISGHATLYWYQQILGQGPKLLIQFQNNGVVDDSQLPKDRFSAERLKGVDSTLKIQPAKLEDSAVYLCASSSMNTGELFFGEGSRLTVL.